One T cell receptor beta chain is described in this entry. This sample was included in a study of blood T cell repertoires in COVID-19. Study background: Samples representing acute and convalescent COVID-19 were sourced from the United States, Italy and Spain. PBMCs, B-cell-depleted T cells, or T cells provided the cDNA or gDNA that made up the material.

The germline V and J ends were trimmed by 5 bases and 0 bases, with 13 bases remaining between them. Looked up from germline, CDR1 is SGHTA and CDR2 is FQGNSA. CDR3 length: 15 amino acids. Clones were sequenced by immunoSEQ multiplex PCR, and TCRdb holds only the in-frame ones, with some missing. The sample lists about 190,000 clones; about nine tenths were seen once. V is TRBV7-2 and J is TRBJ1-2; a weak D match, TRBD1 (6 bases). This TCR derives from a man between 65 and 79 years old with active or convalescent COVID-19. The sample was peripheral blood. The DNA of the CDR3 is TGTGCCAGCAGCCTGACAGGCCCAGCTAACTATGGCTACACCTTC. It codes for CASSLTGPANYGYTF.